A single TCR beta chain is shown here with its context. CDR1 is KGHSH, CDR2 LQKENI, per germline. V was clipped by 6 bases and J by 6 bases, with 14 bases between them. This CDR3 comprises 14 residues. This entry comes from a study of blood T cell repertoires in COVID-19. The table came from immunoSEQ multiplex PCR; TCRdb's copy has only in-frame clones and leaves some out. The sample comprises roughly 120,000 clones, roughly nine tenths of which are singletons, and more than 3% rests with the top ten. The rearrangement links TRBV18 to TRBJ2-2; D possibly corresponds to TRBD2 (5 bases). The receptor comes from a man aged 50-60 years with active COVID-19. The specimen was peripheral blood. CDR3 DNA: TGTGCCAGCTCCCCCCGCCAGAGGGCCGGGGAGCTGTTTTTT. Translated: CASSPRQRAGELFF. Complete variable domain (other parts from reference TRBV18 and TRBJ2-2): NAGVMQNPRHLVRRRGQEARLRCSPMKGHSHVYWYRQLPEEGLKFMVYLQKENIIDESGMPKERFSAEFPKEGPSILRIQQVVRGDSAAYFCASSPRQRAGELFFGEGSRLTVL.